Following are 9 T cell receptor beta chains from one sample sequenced in a study of blood T cell repertoires in COVID-19. The method was immunoSEQ multiplex PCR; TCRdb's version includes in-frame clones alone and lacks a portion of them. The sample consists of about 380,000 clones, approximately 81% of them appearing once. The sequencing input was peripheral blood. Receptors were obtained from a woman aged 18-35 years with acute or convalescent COVID-19.

The chain uses TRBV7-9 and TRBJ1-5, with no clear D. CDR1 and CDR2 (germline): SEHNR, FQNEAQ (reference sequence). V was pared by 5 bases and J by 5 bases, with 7 bases between. This CDR3 comprises 12 residues. The CDR3 DNA sequence: TGTGCCAGCAGCCCCTTAGATCAGCCCCAGCATTTT. It translates to CASSPLDQPQHF. The full variable domain, rest sourced from reference TRBV7-9 and TRBJ1-5, is DTGVSQNPRHKITKRGQNVTFRCDPISEHNRLYWYRQTLGQGPEFLTYFQNEAQLEKSRLLSDRFSAERPKGSFSTLEIQRTEQGDSAMYLCASSPLDQPQHFGDGTRLSIL.

The genes are TRBV5-1 and TRBJ2-5; 9 bases are shared with TRBD2. CDR1 is SGHRS and CDR2 is YFSETQ in the germline V gene. The V and J ends lost 0 bases and 5 bases, in that order; junction bases with no gene match: 5. The length of the CDR3 is 15 residues. DNA for the CDR3: TGCGCCAGCAGCTTGGGGACTAGCGAGGGGGAGACCCAGTACTTC. Translation gives CASSLGTSEGETQYF.

V and J are TRBV29-1 and TRBJ1-1; 7 bases are a match to TRBD1. The CDR3 covers 14 residues. V gave up 0 bases and J gave up 6 bases; unmatched junction bases: 7. Germline V gene data show CDR1 as SQVTM and CDR2 as ANQGSEA. The CDR3 DNA follows: TGCAGCGTTGAAGAGGCGTGGGACAGATCTGAAGCTTTCTTT. It encodes CSVEEAWDRSEAFF.

The chain uses TRBV2 and TRBJ1-1; 8 positions agree with TRBD1. CDR3 size: 13 residues. CDR1 SNHLY and CDR2 FYNNEI come from the germline V gene. With 3 bases clipped from V and 5 bases from J, the junction kept 2 bases outside the gene matches. CDR3 residues: CASSDRQGTEAFF. DNA of the CDR3: TGTGCCAGCAGTGATAGACAGGGGACTGAAGCTTTCTTT.

The V and J genes are TRBV19 and TRBJ2-1; 14 positions match TRBD2. The ends lost 5 bases at V and 5 bases at J; junction bases unmatched: 8. Germline CDR1 LNHDA, CDR2 SQIVND (reference sequence). This CDR3 contains 17 residues. CDR3 amino acids: CASSVRTSGGRNNEQFF. The CDR3 region has the DNA TGTGCCAGTAGTGTAAGGACTAGCGGGGGGAGGAACAATGAGCAGTTCTTC.

The chain joins TRBV30 to TRBJ1-5; tentatively, D is TRBD1 (5 bases). Trimming removed 2 bases at V and 3 bases at J, with 14 bases between. Germline CDR1 reads GTSNPN; CDR2 reads SVGIG (reference sequence). The CDR3 totals 15 residues. For the CDR3, the DNA is TGTGCCTGGAGTTGGGGCAATGGGGACAATCAGCCCCAGCATTTT. Protein: CAWSWGNGDNQPQHF.

This chain joins TRBV30 and TRBJ1-1, with D maybe TRBD1 (6 bases). Germline V gene data show CDR1 as GTSNPN and CDR2 as SVGIG (reference sequence). The CDR3 is made up of 15 amino acids. Trimming removed 3 bases from V and 3 bases from J, with 17 bases in between. CDR3 nucleotide sequence: TGTGCCTGGAGCCGCGGGGGCGCGAGGGACACTGAAGCTTTCTTT. It specifies CAWSRGGARDTEAFF.

V and J are TRBV14 and TRBJ2-1; D is unclear. CDR1 SGHDN and CDR2 FVKESK come from the germline V gene. Trimming pared 1 base from V and 4 bases from J, leaving 5 bases between. The CDR3 extends over 13 amino acids. The CDR3 DNA reads as TGTGCCAGCAGCCAAGTCCGTTACAATGAGCAGTTCTTC. Amino acid sequence: CASSQVRYNEQFF.

The chain is built from TRBV2 and TRBJ2-2, with 13 bases fitting TRBD2. Germline V gene data show CDR1 as SNHLY and CDR2 as FYNNEI. The CDR3 is made up of 17 amino acids. J lost 3 bases, V lost 5 bases, and 6 bases had no gene match. The CDR3 loop reads CASSSLLAGGYTGELFF. The CDR3 DNA reads as TGTGCCAGCAGTTCCCTACTAGCGGGAGGGTACACCGGGGAGCTGTTTTTT.